These T cell receptor beta chains were read from a single sample in a study of cytomegalovirus exposure and HLA in healthy donors. Only in-frame clones appear in the TCRdb table, and some are missing; sequencing was by immunoSEQ multiplex PCR. This repertoire shows 85,000 to 130,000 clones, about 70% found once; its top ten account for 2.8%. Sequencing was done on a sample of PBMCs. The receptors were sampled from a female donor in good health and CMV-seronegative. CDR3s include the opening cysteine and the closing phenylalanine or tryptophan. The order of the fields is D gene, V gene, J gene, clone size, CDR3 DNA, CDR3 protein. D genes are given only for firm matches. The size field is filled for only some rows; it gives once, few, many or a size class.

d_call: TRBD2
v_call: TRBV29-1
j_call: TRBJ2-1
clone_size: NA
cdr3_nt: TGCAGCGTTGACGCGGGAGAGAGCTACAATGAGCAGTTCTTC
cdr3_aa: CSVDAGESYNEQFF

d_call: TRBD1
v_call: TRBV5-1
j_call: TRBJ1-4
clone_size: NA
cdr3_nt: TGCGCCAGCAGCGCGCGGGACAGGGAGGGTGAAAAACTGTTTTTT
cdr3_aa: CASSARDREGEKLFF

d_call: NA
v_call: TRBV23-1
j_call: TRBJ2-7
clone_size: NA
cdr3_nt: TGCGCCAGCAGTCCTGGGGGACACTCCTACGAGCAGTACTTC
cdr3_aa: CASSPGGHSYEQYF

d_call: TRBD1
v_call: TRBV30
j_call: TRBJ2-3
clone_size: NA
cdr3_nt: TGTGCCTGGAGTTTGGGACAGGGCTCAGATACGCAGTATTTT
cdr3_aa: CAWSLGQGSDTQYF

d_call: NA
v_call: TRBV28
j_call: TRBJ2-7
clone_size: NA
cdr3_nt: TGTGCCAGCAGTTTAATCCCTTCCTACGAGCAGTACTTC
cdr3_aa: CASSLIPSYEQYF

d_call: TRBD2
v_call: TRBV10-1
j_call: TRBJ2-7
clone_size: NA
cdr3_nt: TGCGCCACCCATGGGGGACTAGCGGGAGAAGGCGAGCAGTACTTC
cdr3_aa: CATHGGLAGEGEQYF

d_call: NA
v_call: TRBV5-1
j_call: TRBJ2-5
clone_size: NA
cdr3_nt: TGCGCCAGCAGCTTGGAGGGACAACAAGAGACCCAGTACTTC
cdr3_aa: CASSLEGQQETQYF

d_call: NA
v_call: TRBV29-1
j_call: TRBJ2-7
clone_size: NA
cdr3_nt: TGCAGCGTTCGGTTTTTTGGTGGGAGGTCCTACGAGCAGTACTTC
cdr3_aa: CSVRFFGGRSYEQYF

d_call: TRBD1
v_call: TRBV11-1
j_call: TRBJ2-7
clone_size: NA
cdr3_nt: TGTGCCAGTCAATCCCGGGACAGGGGGCACGAGCAGTACTTC
cdr3_aa: CASQSRDRGHEQYF

d_call: NA
v_call: TRBV5-1
j_call: TRBJ1-5
clone_size: NA
cdr3_nt: TGCGCCAGCAGCTTGACACCTTTGGACAGCACCAATCAGCCCCAGCATTTT
cdr3_aa: CASSLTPLDSTNQPQHF

d_call: TRBD1
v_call: TRBV7-6
j_call: TRBJ1-2
clone_size: NA
cdr3_nt: TGTGCCAGCAGCTTATGGGGACAGGATGTTTTCTATGGCTACACCTTC
cdr3_aa: CASSLWGQDVFYGYTF

d_call: TRBD2
v_call: TRBV7-7
j_call: TRBJ2-3
clone_size: NA
cdr3_nt: TGTGCCAGCAGCGCGGCTAGCGGGAGTGGCGCAGATACGCAGTATTTT
cdr3_aa: CASSAASGSGADTQYF

d_call: TRBD1
v_call: TRBV7-9
j_call: TRBJ1-2
clone_size: NA
cdr3_nt: TGTGCCAGCAGCCTAGACTACAGGGGGTTGAACTATGGCTACACCTTC
cdr3_aa: CASSLDYRGLNYGYTF

d_call: TRBD1
v_call: TRBV7-2
j_call: TRBJ2-1
clone_size: few
cdr3_nt: TGTGCCAGCACCGAGGGACAGGGGAGATGGGCCTCCTACAATGAGCAGTTCTTC
cdr3_aa: CASTEGQGRWASYNEQFF

d_call: NA
v_call: TRBV29-1
j_call: TRBJ1-2
clone_size: NA
cdr3_nt: TGCAGCGTTGAATCAACAGGGACCTATGGCTACACCTTC
cdr3_aa: CSVESTGTYGYTF

d_call: NA
v_call: TRBV19
j_call: TRBJ2-5
clone_size: NA
cdr3_nt: TGTGCCAGTAGTAGCCTCCGGGGAAGTGGGGAGACCCAGTACTTC
cdr3_aa: CASSSLRGSGETQYF

d_call: TRBD1
v_call: TRBV19
j_call: TRBJ2-6
clone_size: NA
cdr3_nt: TGTGCCAGTAGTATCTGGGCAGGGGGTGCCGGGGCCAACGTCCTGACTTTC
cdr3_aa: CASSIWAGGAGANVLTF

d_call: TRBD1
v_call: TRBV7-2
j_call: TRBJ2-3
clone_size: few
cdr3_nt: TGTGCCAGCAGCTTACAGGCAGGGGGAGGCACAGATACGCAGTATTTT
cdr3_aa: CASSLQAGGGTDTQYF

d_call: NA
v_call: TRBV14
j_call: TRBJ2-7
clone_size: NA
cdr3_nt: TGTGCCAGCAGCCACCGACAGCCCTCCTACGAGCAGTACTTC
cdr3_aa: CASSHRQPSYEQYF

d_call: NA
v_call: TRBV2
j_call: TRBJ1-1
clone_size: NA
cdr3_nt: TGTGCCAGCAGTGAAACCCTGAACTTCGGGGGGCTTGCTGAAGCTTTCTTT
cdr3_aa: CASSETLNFGGLAEAFF

d_call: NA
v_call: TRBV28
j_call: TRBJ2-5
clone_size: few
cdr3_nt: TGTGCCAGCAGTTTCCGATACAGGTCCGAGACCCAGTACTTC
cdr3_aa: CASSFRYRSETQYF

d_call: TRBD1
v_call: TRBV30
j_call: TRBJ2-7
clone_size: NA
cdr3_nt: TGTGCCTGGAGTCTTGGACAGGAGACCTACGAGCAGTACTTC
cdr3_aa: CAWSLGQETYEQYF

d_call: TRBD1
v_call: TRBV4-1
j_call: TRBJ2-7
clone_size: NA
cdr3_nt: TGCGCCAGCAGCCCACCGGGACAGAGCTCCTACGAGCAGTACTTC
cdr3_aa: CASSPPGQSSYEQYF

d_call: TRBD2
v_call: TRBV4-1
j_call: TRBJ2-1
clone_size: NA
cdr3_nt: TGCGCCAGCAGCCAGGGACTAGCGGTCTACAATGAGCAGTTCTTC
cdr3_aa: CASSQGLAVYNEQFF

d_call: NA
v_call: TRBV19
j_call: TRBJ2-7
clone_size: NA
cdr3_nt: TGTGCCAGTAGTCTGGCAGGAAGCTCCTACGAGCAGTACTTC
cdr3_aa: CASSLAGSSYEQYF

d_call: TRBD2
v_call: TRBV19
j_call: TRBJ2-7
clone_size: NA
cdr3_nt: TGTGCCACCCTCGGCGGGAGCGGTTACGAGCAGTACTTC
cdr3_aa: CATLGGSGYEQYF

d_call: TRBD2
v_call: TRBV7-9
j_call: TRBJ2-2
clone_size: few
cdr3_nt: TGTGCCAGCAGCTCAACGACCGAGCGGGAGAGGTCGGGCGGGGAGCTGTTTTTT
cdr3_aa: CASSSTTERERSGGELFF

d_call: TRBD2
v_call: TRBV19
j_call: TRBJ2-3
clone_size: NA
cdr3_nt: TGTGCCAGTAGCCCCGGGACTAGCGGGAGTACAAGCACAGATACGCAGTATTTT
cdr3_aa: CASSPGTSGSTSTDTQYF

d_call: NA
v_call: TRBV6-5
j_call: TRBJ1-2
clone_size: NA
cdr3_nt: TGTGCCAGCAGTTACTCGACCGCCGCGGGGGGCTACACCTTC
cdr3_aa: CASSYSTAAGGYTF

d_call: NA
v_call: TRBV27
j_call: TRBJ2-1
clone_size: NA
cdr3_nt: TGTGCCAGCAAGCGGGTCAATTACAATGAGCAGTTCTTC
cdr3_aa: CASKRVNYNEQFF

d_call: NA
v_call: TRBV2
j_call: TRBJ1-2
clone_size: NA
cdr3_nt: TGTGCCAGCAGTACGGACAAGAACTATGGCTACACCTTC
cdr3_aa: CASSTDKNYGYTF

d_call: NA
v_call: TRBV11-3
j_call: TRBJ2-5
clone_size: NA
cdr3_nt: TGTGCCAGCAGCTTTTGGCCATCGGAGACCCAGTACTTC
cdr3_aa: CASSFWPSETQYF

d_call: TRBD1
v_call: TRBV28
j_call: TRBJ1-4
clone_size: NA
cdr3_nt: TGTGCCAGCAGTTCACCCGGGACAGCGAATGAAAAACTGTTTTTT
cdr3_aa: CASSSPGTANEKLFF

d_call: NA
v_call: TRBV19
j_call: TRBJ1-5
clone_size: NA
cdr3_nt: TGTGCCAGTAGTATTAGCAGCAATCAGCCCCAGCATTTT
cdr3_aa: CASSISSNQPQHF

d_call: NA
v_call: TRBV14
j_call: TRBJ1-4
clone_size: few
cdr3_nt: TGTGCCAGCAGCCAAGTACTGGGGGCGGGCGAAAAACTGTTTTTT
cdr3_aa: CASSQVLGAGEKLFF

d_call: TRBD1
v_call: TRBV11-3
j_call: TRBJ2-7
clone_size: NA
cdr3_nt: TGTGCCAGCAGCTCACACAGGGGCAGTTTTTCCTACGAGCAGTACTTC
cdr3_aa: CASSSHRGSFSYEQYF

d_call: TRBD1
v_call: TRBV4-1
j_call: TRBJ2-7
clone_size: few
cdr3_nt: TGCGCCAGCAGCCAAGCGCTCGGACAGGTATACTACGAGCAGTACTTC
cdr3_aa: CASSQALGQVYYEQYF

d_call: TRBD2
v_call: TRBV11-1
j_call: TRBJ2-1
clone_size: few
cdr3_nt: TGTGCCAGCAGCTTAGGGACTCTAGCGGTCTCCTACAATGAGCAGTTCTTC
cdr3_aa: CASSLGTLAVSYNEQFF

d_call: NA
v_call: TRBV15
j_call: TRBJ1-5
clone_size: NA
cdr3_nt: TGTGCCACCAGCAGAGAGAGTCCAGGCTTGTCGCGTCAGCCCCAGCATTTT
cdr3_aa: CATSRESPGLSRQPQHF

d_call: NA
v_call: TRBV4-1
j_call: TRBJ2-3
clone_size: NA
cdr3_nt: TGCGCCAGCAGCCAAGGAGGGTACCCTAACACAGATACGCAGTATTTT
cdr3_aa: CASSQGGYPNTDTQYF

d_call: TRBD1
v_call: TRBV19
j_call: TRBJ2-2
clone_size: NA
cdr3_nt: TGTGCCAGTAGGTCGGGACAGGGGGGCCCCCCGAACACCGGGGAGCTGTTTTTT
cdr3_aa: CASRSGQGGPPNTGELFF

d_call: NA
v_call: TRBV5-1
j_call: TRBJ1-1
clone_size: once
cdr3_nt: TGCGCCAGCAGCCCGGGGGGGTACATGAACACTGAAGCTTTCTTT
cdr3_aa: CASSPGGYMNTEAFF

d_call: NA
v_call: TRBV9
j_call: TRBJ2-5
clone_size: NA
cdr3_nt: TGTGCCAGCAGCACCGGACTGTCCCAAGAGACCCAGTACTTC
cdr3_aa: CASSTGLSQETQYF

d_call: NA
v_call: TRBV6-1
j_call: TRBJ2-5
clone_size: NA
cdr3_nt: TGTGCCAGCAGTCAACTACCTGGGGAGACCCAGTACTTC
cdr3_aa: CASSQLPGETQYF

d_call: NA
v_call: TRBV19
j_call: TRBJ2-6
clone_size: NA
cdr3_nt: TGTGCCAGTAGTAGTCTTTCAGGGTCTGGGGCCAACGTCCTGACTTTC
cdr3_aa: CASSSLSGSGANVLTF